The 5 T cell receptor beta chains presented below share a single source sample, sequenced in a study of cytomegalovirus exposure and HLA in healthy donors. Vbeta (60) and Jbeta (13) primers were used in the PCR. Profiling relied on immunoSEQ multiplex PCR, and the TCRdb table lists in-frame clones only, not all of them. The data contain 11,000 to 15,000 clones, roughly 63% of them singletons. Sequenced sample: PBMCs. The receptor set was obtained from a woman in her 50s in good health and CMV-seropositive.

V and J are TRBV10-1 and TRBJ1-1; D might be TRBD1 (5 bases). V shed 10 bases and J shed 0 bases, with 12 bases lying between them. The length of the CDR3 is 13 residues. The germline V gene encodes CDR1 WNHNN and CDR2 SYGVQD (reference sequence). CDR3 nucleotide sequence: TGCGCCACCTTGACAGTTTTGAACACTGAAGCTTTCTTT. Translation gives CATLTVLNTEAFF.

The chain couples TRBV4-1 to TRBJ1-1; weak D call: TRBD1 (5 bases). CDR3 length equals 19 residues. The V gene's germline CDR1 is MGHRA and CDR2 YSYEKL. Trimming took 1 base from V and 3 from J, leaving 24 bases between them. The CDR3 sequence: CASSQGLTTFPGGDTEAFF. CDR3 bases: TGCGCCAGCAGCCAAGGTTTGACTACATTCCCCGGAGGGGACACTGAAGCTTTCTTT.

This chain uses TRBV28 with TRBJ1-1; 11 bases match TRBD1. CDR1 and CDR2 (germline): MDHEN, SYDVKM. CDR3 length: 15 residues. Trimming cost V 5 bases and J 7 bases; bases outside gene matches: 9. The CDR3 nucleotides are TGTGCCAGCAGTCGCCGGACAGGGGGCGTTCGTGAAGCTTTCTTT. Residues: CASSRRTGGVREAFF.

Sample share makes this clone medium-sized. The chain carries TRBV7-2 and TRBJ2-2; 8 bases agree with TRBD1. The CDR3 loop spans 14 amino acids. With V trimmed by 3 bases and J by 5 bases, 2 bases remained unmatched. In germline, CDR1 is SGHTA, CDR2 FQGNSA. CDR3 loop: CASSLGTGTGELFF. DNA for the CDR3: TGTGCCAGCAGCTTGGGGACAGGTACCGGGGAGCTGTTTTTT. The variable domain in full, with the rest retrieved from reference TRBV7-2 and TRBJ2-2, is GAGVSQSPSNKVTEKGKDVELRCDPISGHTALYWYRQSLGQGLEFLIYFQGNSAPDKSGLPSDRFSAERTGGSVSTLTIQRTQQEDSAVYLCASSLGTGTGELFFGEGSRLTVL.

This clone is categorized as medium-sized. This chain links TRBV14 with TRBJ2-1, with 8 positions matching TRBD1. CDR1 and CDR2 (germline): SGHDN, FVKESK. V lost 3 bases and J lost 7; bases outside the gene matches: 8. The length of the CDR3 is 15 residues. CDR3 nucleotides: TGTGCCAGCAGCCAGCTGACAGGGGCTGGGAATGAGCAGTTCTTC. Amino acid sequence: CASSQLTGAGNEQFF.